This TCR beta chain was identified during a study of T cells expressing NK-cell markers. The CDR3 consists of 15 residues. Germline V gene sequence: CDR1 SEHNR, CDR2 FQNEAQ (reference sequence). For this clonotype: What it binds is unknown.

Study-wide points: Dominant NKG2C+ clonotypes made up roughly 1.0-7.0% of CD8+ T cells in a handful of donors. Among four donors, these clonotypes also ranked first in the CD3+CD56-NKG2C+ fraction.

Libraries used 5'RACE template switching adding universal primer site and UMIs. Reprocessing the 5' RACE reads, TCRdb reports a single entry for every CDR3 protein and omits DNA. This listing includes 400,000 to 500,000 distinct CDR3 sequences. The sequence derives from a woman aged 18 to 69 in good health. The chain links TRBV7-9 to TRBJ2-3; TCRdb returns TRBD2, unconfirmable since there is no DNA. The sequenced material came from blood T cells: a sorted CD56 or NKG2C T cell subset, CD4+ or CD8+ T cells, or bulk PBMC T cells (not recorded which). CDR3 in amino acids: CASSPPDLGRDTQYF.